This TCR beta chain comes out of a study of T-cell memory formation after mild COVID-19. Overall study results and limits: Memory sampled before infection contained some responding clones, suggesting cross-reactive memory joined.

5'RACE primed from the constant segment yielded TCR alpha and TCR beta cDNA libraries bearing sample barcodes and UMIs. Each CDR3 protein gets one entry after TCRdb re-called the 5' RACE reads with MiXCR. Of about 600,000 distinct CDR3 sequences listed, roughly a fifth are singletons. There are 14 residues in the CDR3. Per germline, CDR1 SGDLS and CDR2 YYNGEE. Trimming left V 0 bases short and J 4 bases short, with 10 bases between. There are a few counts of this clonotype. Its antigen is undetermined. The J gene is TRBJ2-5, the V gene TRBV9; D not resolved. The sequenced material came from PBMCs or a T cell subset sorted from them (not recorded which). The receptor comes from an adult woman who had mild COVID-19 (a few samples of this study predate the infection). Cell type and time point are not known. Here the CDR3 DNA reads TGTGCCAGCAGCGTAGCGTTAGGCGGAGAGACCCAGTACTTC. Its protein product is CASSVALGGETQYF.